These 24 T cell receptor beta chains share one sample of origin, sequenced in a study of Ad26.COV2.S vaccination and SARS-CoV-2 variants (dated by TCRdb to about 2021). In light of the paper, this sample's treatment or condition label describes: over 15 received Ad26.COV2.S at low or high dose, single or two shots; roughly five received placebo; per-sample allocation not given. Repertoires of vaccine and placebo recipients were sequenced from samples taken on day 63 after the first injection. Library preparation used the immunoSEQ multiplex PCR assay. In its TCRdb copy, this immuneACCESS table keeps in-frame sequences only and misses some clones. Where compared with another copy, unresolved V genes explain less than half of these, and the others have no known cause. In all, the sample holds around 450,000 clones, and roughly nine tenths of those were seen once. The top ten clones comprise about 1.7% of the sample.

The sample consisted of peripheral blood, taken in a trial of Ad26.COV2.S vaccine versus placebo. All receptors come from a person aged 18-60 years who received the Ad26.COV2.S COVID-19 vaccine or a placebo.

The V gene is TRBV11-2, the J gene TRBJ2-5; 7 nucleotides agree with TRBD2. V shed 6 bases, J shed 1 base, and the junction held 11 bases outside the gene matches. Germline-derived CDR1 and CDR2 are SGHAT and FQNNGV. The CDR3 extends over 16 amino acids. The CDR3 DNA reads TGTGCCAGCAGGCCGGGCCGGGGGGACCTCCAAGAGACCCAGTACTTC. Encoded protein: CASRPGRGDLQETQYF.

The gene calls are TRBV14 and TRBJ1-2, with 9 bases fitting TRBD1. The V segment lost 2 bases and the J segment 4 bases; nucleotides outside the gene matches: 5. Germline-derived CDR1 and CDR2 are SGHDN and FVKESK. The CDR3 has 15 amino acids. The CDR3 nucleotides are TGTGCCAGCAGCCAACACACAGGGGGCCCCTATGGCTACACCTTC. Translated, it gives CASSQHTGGPYGYTF.

The gene calls are TRBV2 and TRBJ2-4; 10 bases fit TRBD2. V was clipped by 5 bases and J by 8 bases; unmatched bases: 12. The germline V gene has CDR1 SNHLY and CDR2 FYNNEI. The CDR3 loop spans 16 amino acids. CDR3 in amino acids: CASSPPSGRALDIQYF. For the CDR3, the DNA is TGTGCCAGCAGTCCGCCTAGCGGGAGAGCTTTGGACATTCAGTACTTC.

V and J are TRBV2 and TRBJ1-1, with TRBD1 identical over 7 bases. The CDR3 runs 13 residues. CDR1 is SNHLY and CDR2 is FYNNEI in the germline V gene. Trimming took 11 bases from V and 1 from J; bases not matched to a gene: 7. CDR3 region: CAGKTGTNTEAFF. The CDR3 DNA is TGTGCCGGGAAGACAGGGACGAACACTGAAGCTTTCTTT.

J is TRBJ2-2 and V is TRBV5-1; TRBD1 matches at 7 bases. The CDR3 is made up of 15 amino acids. Trimming took 0 bases from V and 3 from J; bases not matched to a gene: 2. Germline V gene sequence: CDR1 SGHRS, CDR2 YFSETQ. The CDR3 coding sequence is TGCGCCAGCAGCTTGGGGCAGGGGGACACCGGGGAGCTGTTTTTT. Amino acid sequence: CASSLGQGDTGELFF.

This sequence joins TRBV30 and TRBJ1-4; the match to TRBD1 covers 7 bases. The CDR3 sequence is 15 residues long. V shed 2 bases and J 5 bases; nucleotides not matched to a gene: 8. Per germline, CDR1 GTSNPN and CDR2 SVGIG (reference sequence). The CDR3 DNA follows: TGTGCCTGGAGTCAACAGGGGAACAGGAATGAAAAACTGTTTTTT. It translates to CAWSQQGNRNEKLFF.

Regarding this clone: Given a much more abundant clone one base away, this may be a read error. The CDR3 bases are TGTGCCAGCAGCTATAGCGGGAGCTCCTACAATGAGCAGTTCTTC. It yields the protein CASSYSGSSYNEQFF. V is TRBV7-6 and J is TRBJ2-1, with 9 bases aligning to TRBD2. Germline CDR1 SGHVS, CDR2 FNYEAQ. The V segment lost 4 bases and the J segment 0 bases; nucleotides outside the gene matches: 1. CDR3 length: 15 amino acids.

The chain is built from TRBV25-1 and TRBJ1-5; 9 bases align to TRBD1. The CDR3 runs 15 residues. V dropped 1 base and J dropped 5; count of bases not matched to a gene: 3. CDR1 and CDR2 from the germline V gene are MGHDK and SYGVNS. CDR3 nucleotide sequence: TGTGCCAGCAGTGAATTCGGGACAGGGCATCAGCCCCAGCATTTT. This translates into CASSEFGTGHQPQHF.

V and J are TRBV6-5 and TRBJ2-1; TRBD2 might be the D (6 bases). V dropped 2 bases and J dropped 12 bases, with 20 bases sitting between them. Germline V gene sequence: CDR1 MNHEY, CDR2 SVGAGI. The CDR3 runs to 15 residues. The CDR3 DNA is TGTGCCAGCAGTTACGGGGGGAATAATAACCGCGGGCAGTTCTTC. This sequence encodes CASSYGGNNNRGQFF.

This rearrangement joins TRBV18 to TRBJ1-1; D may be TRBD1 (5 bases). Trimming removed 3 bases from V and 5 bases from J, with 19 bases in between. The CDR3 totals 16 residues. Germline V gene data show CDR1 as KGHSH and CDR2 as LQKENI. For the CDR3, the DNA is TGTGCCAGCTCACCTTCCGGGGCAGGGAAATTAACTGAAGCTTTCTTT. Translated, it gives CASSPSGAGKLTEAFF.

The V call is TRBV5-4, the J call TRBJ2-7; maybe TRBD2 (6 bases). This CDR3 contains 15 residues. Germline V lookup: CDR1 SGHNT, CDR2 YYREEE (reference sequence). The V gene lost 1 base and the J gene lost 0 bases, with 11 bases spanning the gap. CDR3 DNA: TGTGCCAGCAGCTTGCCTCGGGGGAACTCCTACGAGCAGTACTTC. Translating it yields CASSLPRGNSYEQYF.

The CDR3 bases are TGTGCCAGCGGGAGGACCGACCCGAAGCGGGACCAACACAATGAGCAGTTCTTC. It translates to CASGRTDPKRDQHNEQFF. The chain is built from TRBV21-1 and TRBJ2-1; TRBD2 was called by the table and not checked on the DNA. TRBV21-1 is described as a pseudogene. This CDR3 has 18 residues.

J is TRBJ1-2 and V is TRBV3-1 (or the pseudogene TRBV3-2), with D maybe TRBD1 (5 bases). The V gene's germline CDR1 is LGHDT and CDR2 YNNKEL (reference sequence). The V and J ends lost 0 bases and 0 bases respectively, with 17 bases between them. The CDR3 length is 18 residues. The DNA of the CDR3 is TGTGCCAGCAGCCAAGATTACGGCGGGGCCGGGGCTAACTATGGCTACACCTTC. Translation: CASSQDYGGAGANYGYTF.

The rearrangement joins TRBV30 to TRBJ2-3; TRBD2 might be the D (5 bases). V lost 2 bases, J lost 2 bases, and 17 bases lay in between. The CDR3 covers 16 residues. Germline V gene lookup returns CDR1 GTSNPN and CDR2 SVGIG (reference sequence). The CDR3 DNA is TGTGCCTGGAGTCATACTCGGACTCATCCCACAGATACGCAGTATTTT. This codes for CAWSHTRTHPTDTQYF.

This rearrangement joins TRBV5-1 to TRBJ2-4; D is possibly TRBD2 (6 bases). Trimming removed 4 bases from V and 1 base from J, with 18 bases in between. The germline CDR1 and CDR2 sequences are SGHRS and YFSETQ. The CDR3 totals 17 residues. The CDR3 region is CASSLFVHGSAKNIQYF. The CDR3 region has the DNA TGCGCCAGCAGCCTATTCGTTCACGGGAGTGCCAAAAACATTCAGTACTTC.

V is TRBV15 and J is TRBJ2-1; 9 nucleotides match TRBD2. Unmatched junction bases numbered 2, after V lost 3 bases and J lost 2 bases. Germline V gene lookup returns CDR1 LNHNV and CDR2 YYDKDF (reference sequence). This CDR3 has 15 amino acids. CDR3 DNA: TGTGCCACCAGCAGTAGACTAGCGGCCTACAATGAGCAGTTCTTC. Translating it yields CATSSRLAAYNEQFF.

V gene TRBV6-2 or TRBV6-3 combines with J gene TRBJ1-1, with D perhaps TRBD1 (5 bases). The germline CDR1 and CDR2 sequences are MNHEY and SVGEGT. The CDR3 consists of 15 residues. V gave up 5 bases and J gave up 2 bases, with 15 bases separating them. CDR3 region: CASSKTIQGNTEAFF. CDR3 DNA: TGTGCCAGCAGTAAAACGATCCAGGGTAACACTGAAGCTTTCTTT.

The chain joins TRBV6-5 to TRBJ2-2; no reliable D call. The CDR3 is 14 residues long. The V and J ends lost 0 bases and 5 bases respectively, with 7 bases between them. Germline V gene data show CDR1 as MNHEY and CDR2 as SVGAGI. The CDR3 here is CASSYSIETGELFF. CDR3 nucleotide sequence: TGTGCCAGCAGTTACTCGATAGAAACCGGGGAGCTGTTTTTT.

This clone has a handful of counts. This chain links TRBV28 with TRBJ1-2, with 10 bases aligning to TRBD1. Germline loops: CDR1 MDHEN, CDR2 SYDVKM. Losses at the gene ends were 6 bases for V and 5 bases for J; bases not matched to a gene: 15. This CDR3 is 17 amino acids long. The CDR3 DNA reads TGTGCCAGCAGCACCCAGGAACCGGGACAGGGGCGATATGGCTACACCTTC. Translating gives CASSTQEPGQGRYGYTF.

The V and J genes are TRBV6-1 and TRBJ2-5; D may be TRBD2 (5 bases). This CDR3 spans 15 amino acids. Germline V CDR1 and CDR2: MNHNS, SASEGT. V lost 3 bases, J lost 0 bases, and 11 bases lay in between. This CDR3 reads CASSDRDLYQETQYF. CDR3 nucleotides: TGTGCCAGCAGTGACCGGGATTTGTACCAAGAGACCCAGTACTTC.

This sequence joins TRBV9 and TRBJ1-1, with TRBD1 as a possible D gene (6 bases). CDR3 length: 12 amino acids. V was trimmed by 2 bases and J by 7 bases, leaving 9 bases between them. Germline values: CDR1 SGDLS, CDR2 YYNGEE. The CDR3 spells CASSVTDSEAFF. CDR3 in DNA: TGTGCCAGCAGCGTGACGGACAGTGAAGCTTTCTTT. The variable domain in full, with the rest retrieved from reference TRBV9 and TRBJ1-1, is DSGVTQTPKHLITATGQRVTLRCSPRSGDLSVYWYQQSLDQGLQFLIQYYNGEERAKGNILERFSAQQFPDLHSELNLSSLELGDSALYFCASSVTDSEAFFGQGTRLTVV.

This chain links TRBV4-1 with TRBJ1-1, with D maybe TRBD1 (5 bases). CDR1 MGHRA and CDR2 YSYEKL come from the germline V gene. This CDR3 contains 16 residues. The V end was cut by 0 bases, the J end by 1 base, with 12 bases between. CDR3 sequence: CASSQDGAERNTEAFF. CDR3 sequence (DNA): TGCGCCAGCAGCCAAGATGGGGCAGAGCGGAACACTGAAGCTTTCTTT.

V gene TRBV27 combines with J gene TRBJ2-1, with D perhaps matching TRBD1 or TRBD2 (5 bases each). V was trimmed by 2 bases and J by 7 bases, leaving 9 bases between them. The CDR3 is 13 residues long. Per the germline V gene, CDR1 is MNHEY and CDR2 is SMNVEV (reference sequence). CDR3 residues: CASSLEGRNEQFF. The DNA of the CDR3 is TGTGCCAGCAGTTTAGAGGGGCGGAATGAGCAGTTCTTC.

The J gene is TRBJ1-2, the V gene TRBV7-2; D remains unclear. The CDR3 sequence is 12 residues long. Germline lookup yields CDR1 SGHTA and CDR2 FQGNSA. V was shortened by 3 bases and J by 4 bases, with 6 bases between the two germline ends. Written as DNA, the CDR3 is TGTGCCAGCAGCTTTGGAGGCTATGGCTACACCTTC. Its translation is CASSFGGYGYTF.